This T cell receptor beta chain stems from a study of blood T cell repertoires in COVID-19. About the study: The United States, Italy and Spain provided the acute and convalescent COVID-19 samples. T cells, B-cell-depleted T cells, or PBMCs provided the cDNA or gDNA that served as material.

Authors' data handling: Estimation of nucleated cell counts relied on the amplification of reference gene primers. The method was immunoSEQ multiplex PCR; TCRdb's version includes in-frame clones alone and lacks a portion of them. V and J calls and clone size are those listed in that table; D and trimming were worked out from the DNA. The repertoire holds tens of thousands of clones, with 60% to 85% as singletons. The sequencing sample was made of peripheral blood. The sequence derives from a man in his 70s with acute or convalescent COVID-19.

The CDR3 loop is CASSWTGGDSGANVLTF. In DNA, the CDR3 is TGCGCCAGCTCATGGACAGGGGGCGACTCTGGGGCCAACGTCCTGACTTTC. The chain combines TRBV5-1 with TRBJ2-6, with 11 bases lining up with TRBD1. The CDR3 extends over 17 amino acids. Trimming cost V 7 bases and J 0 bases; bases outside gene matches: 6. CDR1 SGHRS and CDR2 YFSETQ come from the germline V gene. Drawing the rest from reference TRBV5-1 and TRBJ2-6, the complete variable domain is KAGVTQTPRYLIKTRGQQVTLSCSPISGHRSVSWYQQTPGQGLQFLFEYFSETQRNKGNFPGRFSGRQFSNSRSEMNVSTLELGDSALYLCASSWTGGDSGANVLTFGAGSRLTVL.